A selection of T cell receptor beta chains follows, all from one sample in a study of spatial heterogeneity in lung cancer. Via MiXCR, TCRdb re-called the 5' RACE reads, giving one row per CDR3 protein. The repertoire includes approximately 90,000 distinct CDR3 sequences, around 9% of them detected once, and 6.9% sits in the top ten. This specimen consisted of PBMCs, obtained at surgery. Receptors were obtained from a male donor with early-stage non-small cell lung cancer. Each CDR3 is given with its conserved first and last residue. D genes are given only for firm matches. Clone size appears in some rows only: once, few, many, or a class for an expanded clone.

>NA|TRBJ2-5|12|NA|TRBV5-8
CASSLFQETQYF
TGTGCCAGCAGCTTGTTCCAAGAGACCCAGTACTTC
>many|TRBJ2-7|14|NA|TRBV7-2
CASSLRDSSYEQYF
TGTGCCAGCAGCTTGAGGGATAGCTCCTACGAGCAGTACTTC
>few|TRBJ2-3|14|NA|TRBV12-3/TRBV12-4
CASSTRTWEDTQYF
TGTGCCAGCAGTACCCGGACCTGGGAAGATACGCAGTATTTT
>few|TRBJ2-1|15|TRBD2|TRBV12-3/TRBV12-4
CASSSRGGGYNEQFF
TGTGCCAGCAGTTCTAGGGGCGGGGGCTACAATGAGCAGTTCTTC
>many|TRBJ2-3|13|TRBD1|TRBV2
CASNDRGTDTQYF
TGTGCCAGCAATGACAGGGGAACAGATACGCAGTATTTT
>NA|TRBJ1-1|14|TRBD1|TRBV20-1
CSALLGQGNTEAFF
TGCAGTGCTCTTCTAGGACAGGGGAACACTGAAGCTTTCTTT
>few|TRBJ2-7|11|NA|TRBV21-1
CASSYRYEQYF
TGTGCCAGCAGCTACCGGTACGAGCAGTACTTC
>NA|TRBJ2-3|13|TRBD2|TRBV24-1
CATSGGATDTQYF
TGTGCCACCAGCGGGGGGGCAACAGATACGCAGTATTTT
>NA|TRBJ1-2|15|TRBD1|TRBV5-1
CASSAPTGGADGYTF
TGCGCCAGCAGCGCCCCGACAGGGGGCGCGGATGGCTACACCTTC
>many|TRBJ2-1|15|NA|TRBV7-9
CASSLEGTKYNEQFF
TGTGCCAGCAGCTTAGAAGGGACAAAGTACAATGAGCAGTTCTTC
>many|TRBJ1-6|12|NA|TRBV7-2
CASSLDRGALHF
TGTGCCAGCAGCTTAGACCGGGGGGCCCTCCACTTT
>NA|TRBJ2-2|14|NA|TRBV7-2
CASSWDFDAGELFF
TGTGCCAGCAGCTGGGACTTCGACGCCGGGGAGCTGTTTTTT
>NA|TRBJ2-5|15|NA|TRBV29-1
CSVEPPDGHQETQYF
TGCAGCGTTGAACCCCCGGACGGACACCAAGAGACCCAGTACTTC
>NA|TRBJ2-6|15|NA|TRBV5-1
CASSFADSGANVLTF
TGCGCCAGCAGCTTCGCCGACTCTGGGGCCAACGTCCTGACTTTC
>few|TRBJ2-6|14|NA|TRBV28
CASTPSSGANVLTF
TGTGCCAGCACCCCCTCCTCTGGGGCCAACGTCCTGACTTTC
>many|TRBJ2-3|14|TRBD1|TRBV5-6
CASSWGQGTDTQYF
TGTGCCAGCAGTTGGGGACAGGGCACAGATACGCAGTATTTT
>few|TRBJ2-3|14|TRBD1|TRBV10-3
CAISRTGSTDTQYF
TGTGCCATCAGTAGGACAGGAAGCACAGATACGCAGTATTTT
>few|TRBJ2-1|15|NA|TRBV5-1
CASSTGLSYYNEQFF
TGCGCCAGCAGCACGGGACTTTCCTATTACAATGAGCAGTTCTTC
>many|TRBJ1-5|15|NA|TRBV11-2
CASSSQGASNQPQHF
TGTGCCAGCAGCTCTCAGGGTGCGAGCAATCAGCCCCAGCATTTT
>few|TRBJ2-7|15|TRBD1|TRBV2
CASSPEWTGTHEQYF
TGTGCCAGCAGCCCGGAGTGGACAGGGACCCACGAGCAGTACTTC
>few|TRBJ2-3|18|TRBD2|TRBV4-1
CASSQGETSWLSTDTQYF
TGCGCCAGCAGCCAAGGGGAGACTAGCTGGCTTAGCACAGATACGCAGTATTTT
>many|TRBJ2-2|15|NA|TRBV28
CASSLPTWDTGELFF
TGTGCCAGCAGTCTACCGACCTGGGACACCGGGGAGCTGTTTTTT
>many|TRBJ1-1|12|NA|TRBV12-3/TRBV12-4
CASTDRSTEAFF
TGTGCCAGCACTGATCGGTCCACTGAAGCTTTCTTT
>NA|TRBJ2-3|11|NA|TRBV10-3
CAISALDTQYF
TGTGCCATCAGCGCTCTAGATACGCAGTATTTT
>NA|TRBJ1-1|14|NA|TRBV12-3/TRBV12-4
CASSLGYRRAEAFF
TGTGCCAGCAGCCTGGGCTACAGAAGGGCTGAAGCTTTCTTT